Listed below are T cell receptor beta chains from one sample, sequenced in a study of shared clonotypes between healthy human individuals. The protocol was immunoSEQ multiplex PCR, while the TCRdb copy is restricted to in-frame clones and leaves out a portion. The sample has fewer than 1 million clones, around 96% seen once. Specimen: naive CD8+ T cells sorted from blood. The source of these receptors is a man in his thirties or forties in good health. Both conserved end residues are part of each CDR3. Fields, in order: J gene, V gene, D gene, clone size, CDR3 protein, CDR3 DNA. The D gene is left open where the match is weak. Only part of the rows carry a size: once, few, many, or a class if the clone is expanded.

TRBJ2-1	TRBV9	-	-	CASSVYPFGELGDNEQFF	TGTGCCAGCAGCGTATACCCATTTGGGGAGCTAGGAGACAATGAGCAGTTCTTC
TRBJ2-1	TRBV10-3	-	-	CATKDSYNEQFF	TGTGCCACCAAGGACAGCTACAATGAGCAGTTCTTC
TRBJ2-7	TRBV5-6	-	once	CASSLGQSYEQYF	TGTGCCAGCAGCTTGGGGCAGTCCTACGAGCAGTACTTC
TRBJ1-1	TRBV9	-	-	CASSSKTGGNTEAFF	TGTGCCAGCAGCTCCAAGACAGGTGGTAACACTGAAGCTTTCTTT
TRBJ2-1	TRBV7-9	TRBD1	-	CASTPTGASSNEQFF	TGTGCCAGCACCCCCACAGGGGCCTCCAGTAATGAGCAGTTCTTC
TRBJ2-5	TRBV6-5	-	-	CASSLEGTQYF	TGTGCCAGCAGCCTAGAAGGGACCCAGTACTTC
TRBJ1-5	TRBV19	TRBD1	-	CASSIYGTGVRQPQHF	TGTGCCAGTAGTATATATGGGACAGGGGTAAGACAGCCCCAGCATTTT
TRBJ2-1	TRBV11-2	-	-	CASSPLRGSRSYNEQFF	TGTGCCAGCAGCCCCCTTCGGGGGAGCCGCTCCTACAATGAGCAGTTCTTC
TRBJ1-5	TRBV19	-	-	CASSMEQVINQPQHF	TGTGCCAGTAGTATGGAGCAGGTCATCAATCAGCCCCAGCATTTT
TRBJ1-1	TRBV5-1	TRBD1	-	CASSRQGAGTEAFF	TGCGCCAGCAGCCGACAGGGGGCTGGTACTGAAGCTTTCTTT
TRBJ2-1	TRBV5-4	TRBD1	-	CASSVDTGATINEQFF	TGTGCCAGCAGCGTAGACACAGGGGCGACAATCAATGAGCAGTTCTTC
TRBJ2-1	TRBV5-1	-	-	CASSLDGYNEQFF	TGCGCCAGCAGCTTGGACGGCTACAATGAGCAGTTCTTC
TRBJ1-5	TRBV10-3	-	-	CAIRDSQYSNQPQHF	TGTGCCATCAGGGACAGTCAATATAGCAATCAGCCCCAGCATTTT
TRBJ1-5	TRBV30	-	-	CAWNAQSSNQPQHF	TGTGCCTGGAATGCCCAAAGTAGCAATCAGCCCCAGCATTTT
TRBJ2-3	TRBV2	-	-	CASSSLDGDTQYF	TGTGCCAGCAGTTCTCTGGACGGAGATACGCAGTATTTT
TRBJ1-1	TRBV11-2	-	-	CASSTSVGGPTEAFF	TGTGCCAGCAGCACCAGCGTCGGGGGGCCAACTGAAGCTTTCTTT
TRBJ2-1	TRBV2	-	-	CASNGVGFNYNEQFF	TGTGCCAGCAATGGGGTGGGTTTCAACTACAATGAGCAGTTCTTC
TRBJ2-1	TRBV9	TRBD1	-	CASTGGRDRQNEQFF	TGTGCCAGCACCGGCGGCCGGGACAGGCAAAATGAGCAGTTCTTC
TRBJ2-1	TRBV27	-	-	CATRGSFNEQFF	TGTGCCACCCGCGGTAGTTTCAATGAGCAGTTCTTC
TRBJ2-7	TRBV14	-	-	CASSGWSYEQYF	TGTGCCAGCAGTGGATGGTCCTACGAGCAGTACTTC
TRBJ2-5	TRBV30	TRBD2	-	CAWSATAGVQETQYF	TGTGCCTGGAGTGCTACAGCGGGAGTTCAAGAGACCCAGTACTTC
TRBJ2-7	TRBV27	-	-	CASSPGHSSYEQYF	TGTGCCAGCAGTCCAGGGCATAGCTCCTACGAGCAGTACTTC
TRBJ2-1	TRBV7-2	-	-	CASSLLAGAYNEQFF	TGTGCCAGCAGCCTACTGGCAGGGGCTTACAATGAGCAGTTCTTC
TRBJ2-2	TRBV4-3	-	-	CASSQGRVGSAGELFF	TGCGCCAGCAGCCAAGGAAGAGTTGGTAGCGCCGGGGAGCTGTTTTTT
TRBJ2-7	TRBV20-1	-	-	CSAGQLYEQYF	TGCAGTGCTGGTCAGCTTTACGAGCAGTACTTC
TRBJ2-7	TRBV6-1	-	-	CASSDNPAARELDYEQYF	TGTGCCAGCAGTGATAACCCTGCGGCGAGAGAGCTCGATTACGAGCAGTACTTC